A selection of T cell receptor beta chains follows, all from one sample in a study of blood T cells in healthy people across ages. MiXCR, run by TCRdb on the 5' RACE reads, gives a single entry per CDR3 protein. The table has roughly 1.7 million distinct CDR3 sequences, roughly a third seen once. The sequenced sample consisted of blood. The receptors derive from a woman in her twenties or thirties in good health. CDR3s include the opening cysteine and the closing phenylalanine or tryptophan. Fields, in order: J gene, V gene, D gene, clone size, CDR3 DNA, CDR3 protein. The D gene is left open where the match is weak. Size is stated for part of the rows, as once, few or many counts, or as a class when the clone is expanded.

j_gene: TRBJ1-5
v_gene: TRBV27
d_gene: NA
abundance: NA
CDR3nt: TGTGCCAGCAGTTTAAGAGGGTTCAGCAATCAGCCCCAGCATTTT
CDR3aa: CASSLRGFSNQPQHF

j_gene: TRBJ2-7
v_gene: TRBV27
d_gene: TRBD1
abundance: NA
CDR3nt: TGTGCCAGCAGTTTGGGACAGGGAGGTGTGTCCGAGCAGTACTTC
CDR3aa: CASSLGQGGVSEQYF

j_gene: TRBJ1-2
v_gene: TRBV28
d_gene: NA
abundance: NA
CDR3nt: TGTGCCAGCAGTTTTCGTAACAAATTGGTCTATGGCTACACCTTC
CDR3aa: CASSFRNKLVYGYTF

j_gene: TRBJ2-7
v_gene: TRBV28
d_gene: NA
abundance: many
CDR3nt: TGTGCCAGCAGTCTGACACGTTCAGAACACGAGCAGTACTTC
CDR3aa: CASSLTRSEHEQYF

j_gene: TRBJ2-1
v_gene: TRBV28
d_gene: TRBD2
abundance: NA
CDR3nt: TGTGCCAGCAGGGGTACAGGGGGAGCTACTAGCGGGAGTACTTACAATGAGCAGTTCTTC
CDR3aa: CASRGTGGATSGSTYNEQFF

j_gene: TRBJ2-5
v_gene: TRBV4-1
d_gene: TRBD2
abundance: NA
CDR3nt: TGCGCCAGCGGCAGACTAGCGGGGCACAATGAGCAGTACTTC
CDR3aa: CASGRLAGHNEQYF

j_gene: TRBJ2-1
v_gene: TRBV29-1
d_gene: NA
abundance: many
CDR3nt: TGCAGCGTTGAAGATGCCCGCCTAGCACAATACAATGAGCAGTTCTTC
CDR3aa: CSVEDARLAQYNEQFF

j_gene: TRBJ2-1
v_gene: TRBV14
d_gene: NA
abundance: few
CDR3nt: TGTGCCAGCAGCCACCAGGGGGGCAATGAGCAGTTCTTC
CDR3aa: CASSHQGGNEQFF

j_gene: TRBJ2-5
v_gene: TRBV27
d_gene: NA
abundance: once
CDR3nt: TGTGCCAGCAGTTTATCGGGGCGCCTGGACCAAGAGACCCAGTACTTC
CDR3aa: CASSLSGRLDQETQYF

j_gene: TRBJ2-1
v_gene: TRBV5-1
d_gene: TRBD1
abundance: NA
CDR3nt: TGCGCCAGCAGCTCTGGGACAGGCTACAATGAGCAGTCCTTC
CDR3aa: CASSSGTGYNEQSF

j_gene: TRBJ2-1
v_gene: TRBV7-7
d_gene: TRBD2
abundance: few
CDR3nt: TGTGCCAGCAGCTCCATTCTGAGCGGGAGCAATGAGCAGTTCTTC
CDR3aa: CASSSILSGSNEQFF

j_gene: TRBJ1-2
v_gene: TRBV6-6
d_gene: TRBD1
abundance: NA
CDR3nt: TGTGCCAGCAGCCAGGGGGACAGGGAGCCCTATGGCTACACCTTC
CDR3aa: CASSQGDREPYGYTF

j_gene: TRBJ2-5
v_gene: TRBV27
d_gene: NA
abundance: few
CDR3nt: TGTGCCAGCAGCCCCAATCCTACAGGTACCCAGTACTTC
CDR3aa: CASSPNPTGTQYF

j_gene: TRBJ2-1
v_gene: TRBV20-1
d_gene: TRBD2
abundance: NA
CDR3nt: TGCAGTGCTAGAGCCTTTAGCGGGAGGTACAATGAGCAGTTCTTC
CDR3aa: CSARAFSGRYNEQFF

j_gene: TRBJ2-7
v_gene: TRBV4-1
d_gene: NA
abundance: few
CDR3nt: TGCGCCAGCAGCCAAGCGGAGGGGAACTACGAGCAGTACTTC
CDR3aa: CASSQAEGNYEQYF

j_gene: TRBJ1-2
v_gene: TRBV3-1
d_gene: TRBD1
abundance: NA
CDR3nt: TGTGCCAGCAGCCAAAGTTTCGGGACAGGAACAAACTATGGCTACACCTTC
CDR3aa: CASSQSFGTGTNYGYTF

j_gene: TRBJ2-1
v_gene: TRBV24-1
d_gene: TRBD2
abundance: few
CDR3nt: TGTGCCACCAGTGATCAAGGACTAGCGGCCTACAATGAGCAGTTCTTC
CDR3aa: CATSDQGLAAYNEQFF

j_gene: TRBJ1-5
v_gene: TRBV28
d_gene: NA
abundance: NA
CDR3nt: TGTGCCAGCAGTTATGGGCAGGGCGGCACTGGCGATCAGCCCCAGCATTTT
CDR3aa: CASSYGQGGTGDQPQHF

j_gene: TRBJ2-7
v_gene: TRBV4-1
d_gene: NA
abundance: once
CDR3nt: TGCGCCAGCAGCCAAGAGATGAGAAGGGACGAGCAGTACTTC
CDR3aa: CASSQEMRRDEQYF

j_gene: TRBJ2-7
v_gene: TRBV9
d_gene: TRBD1
abundance: NA
CDR3nt: TGTGCCAGCAGCGTAGGGCTCCGGGACAGTAGTTACGAGCAGTACTTC
CDR3aa: CASSVGLRDSSYEQYF

j_gene: TRBJ2-7
v_gene: TRBV28
d_gene: TRBD1
abundance: many
CDR3nt: TGTGCCAGCAGTTTCCCGGACAGGACCGAGCAGTACTTC
CDR3aa: CASSFPDRTEQYF

j_gene: TRBJ2-1
v_gene: TRBV12-3/TRBV12-4
d_gene: NA
abundance: NA
CDR3nt: TGTGCCAGCAGTTTATCAGACAGAGACAATGAGCAGTTCTTC
CDR3aa: CASSLSDRDNEQFF

j_gene: TRBJ2-1
v_gene: TRBV4-2
d_gene: TRBD1
abundance: NA
CDR3nt: TGTGCCAGCAGCCAAGATCATCCCAGACAGGGCTACAATGAGCAGTTCTTC
CDR3aa: CASSQDHPRQGYNEQFF

j_gene: TRBJ2-1
v_gene: TRBV4-1
d_gene: TRBD1
abundance: few
CDR3nt: TGCGCCAGCAGCCTCTACCCAGACAGGGGCTCCTACAATGAGCAGTTCTTC
CDR3aa: CASSLYPDRGSYNEQFF